The clone carrying this T cell receptor (beta chain) has only one observation. Germline loops: CDR1 MNHNY, CDR2 SVGAGI (reference sequence). CDR3 length: 17 amino acids. V dropped 5 bases and J dropped 7; count of bases not matched to a gene: 13. Original methodology: Estimates of nucleated cell counts were drawn from the amplification of reference gene primers. Some clones are missing from TCRdb's copy, which holds only in-frame ones; the method was immunoSEQ multiplex PCR. The V and J calls and clone size are taken from that table; D and trimming were inferred from the DNA. This repertoire shows about 93,000 clones, 86% found once; its top ten account for around 20%. This sample is part of a study of blood T cell repertoires in COVID-19. Across the whole study: The samples span acute and convalescent COVID-19 from the United States, Italy and Spain. The cDNA or gDNA used as material had been derived from T cells, B-cell-depleted T cells, or PBMCs.

The sample taken for sequencing was peripheral blood. This receptor was obtained from a woman aged 80 or over with acute or convalescent COVID-19. The chain combines TRBV6-6 with TRBJ2-3, with 12 positions matching TRBD1. The CDR3 DNA follows: TGTGCCAGCAGTCGCCAGGGACAGGGGGCGAGCATGAATACGCAGTATTTT. Amino acids: CASSRQGQGASMNTQYF.